The 6 T cell receptor beta chains presented below share a single source sample, sequenced in a study of control samples from healthy donors and cancer patients. Assay: immunoSEQ multiplex PCR; the TCRdb copy retains only in-frame clones and omits some. The table includes 150,000 or so clones, over 90% detected once. What was sequenced was blood. Every receptor here comes from a man in his forties or fifties in good health.

This clone was found a few times. CDR3 protein: CASSLFGLAGSYEQYF. The DNA of the CDR3 is TGTGCCAGCAGTTTGTTTGGACTAGCGGGCTCCTACGAGCAGTACTTC. The chain is built from TRBV28 and TRBJ2-7; 11 bases align to TRBD2. The ends lost 3 bases at V and 0 bases at J; junction bases unmatched: 4. Germline V gene sequence: CDR1 MDHEN, CDR2 SYDVKM. The CDR3 consists of 16 residues.

The chain is built from TRBV6-1 and TRBJ2-1; D not resolved. The CDR3 is 13 residues long. The germline V gene encodes CDR1 MNHNS and CDR2 SASEGT. V gave up 2 bases and J gave up 5 bases, with 7 bases separating them. Here the CDR3 DNA reads TGTGCCAGCAGTGAATTCCCTAACAATGAGCAGTTCTTC. This codes for CASSEFPNNEQFF.

The rearrangement joins TRBV27 to TRBJ1-4; 10 bases agree with TRBD1. The J segment lost 6 bases and the V segment lost 4 bases, leaving 5 bases of the junction unmatched. Germline CDR1 reads MNHEY; CDR2 reads SMNVEV (reference sequence). CDR3 length equals 15 residues. CDR3 nucleotides: TGTGCCAGCAGTTCGGGGACAGGGGTCGATGAAAAACTGTTTTTT. It encodes CASSSGTGVDEKLFF.

The rearrangement links TRBV13 to TRBJ1-1; unclear D gene. The CDR3 spans 13 residues. Looked up from germline, CDR1 is PRHDT and CDR2 is FYEKMQ (reference sequence). Trimming shortened V by 3 bases and J by 5 bases, and 10 bases separated the two germline ends. The CDR3 coding sequence is TGTGCCAGCAGCTTCGGTAGGGTTACTGAAGCTTTCTTT. It is translated as CASSFGRVTEAFF.

The chain recombines TRBV2 with TRBJ1-2; TRBD1 agrees at 9 bases. The germline CDR1 and CDR2 sequences are SNHLY and FYNNEI. Trimming removed 3 bases from V and 7 bases from J; junction bases left unmatched: 6. The CDR3 has 14 residues. Written as DNA, the CDR3 is TGTGCCAGCAGTGAGCTCCTGACAGGGGGTGGCTACACCTTC. It translates to CASSELLTGGGYTF.

This rearrangement joins TRBV11-2 to TRBJ1-2; D ambiguous. Between the trimmed V and J ends, which lost 5 bases and 3 bases, there was a span of 4 bases. Per germline, CDR1 SGHAT and CDR2 FQNNGV. The CDR3 loop spans 11 amino acids. The CDR3 region has the DNA TGTGCCAGCAGCCCGGACTATGGCTACACCTTC. This translates into CASSPDYGYTF.